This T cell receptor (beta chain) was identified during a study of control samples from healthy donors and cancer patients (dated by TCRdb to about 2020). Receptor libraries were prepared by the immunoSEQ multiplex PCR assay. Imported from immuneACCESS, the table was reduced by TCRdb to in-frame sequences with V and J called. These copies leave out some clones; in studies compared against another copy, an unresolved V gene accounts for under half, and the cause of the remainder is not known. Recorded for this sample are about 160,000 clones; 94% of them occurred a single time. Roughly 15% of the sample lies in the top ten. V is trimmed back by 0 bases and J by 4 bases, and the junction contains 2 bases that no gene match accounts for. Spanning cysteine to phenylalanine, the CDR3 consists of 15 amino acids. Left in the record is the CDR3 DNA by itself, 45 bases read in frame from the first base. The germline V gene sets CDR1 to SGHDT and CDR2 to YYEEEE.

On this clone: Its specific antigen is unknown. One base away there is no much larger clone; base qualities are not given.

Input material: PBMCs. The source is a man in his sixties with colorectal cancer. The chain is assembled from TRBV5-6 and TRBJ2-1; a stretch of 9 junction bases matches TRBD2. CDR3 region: CASSLGSGGYNEQFF. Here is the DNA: TGTGCCAGCAGCTTGGGAAGCGGGGGGTACAATGAGCAGTTCTTC.